The 11 T cell receptor beta chains in this list originate from one sample, sequenced in a study of cytomegalovirus exposure and HLA in healthy donors. It was with 60 Vbeta and 13 Jbeta primers that the PCR ran. Data came from immunoSEQ multiplex PCR; TCRdb stores just in-frame clones and leaves some out. The data show fewer than 200,000 clones, roughly 80% seen once. Sequenced input: PBMCs. The receptors here all came from a male donor in good health and CMV-seronegative.

V gene TRBV4-1 combines with J gene TRBJ2-7, with D hard to call. Trimming pared 1 base from V and 0 bases from J, leaving 7 bases between. Looked up from germline, CDR1 is MGHRA and CDR2 is YSYEKL. The CDR3 loop spans 14 amino acids. DNA for the CDR3: TGCGCCAGCAGCCAAGTCGCGAGCTCCTACGAGCAGTACTTC. Translation: CASSQVASSYEQYF.

The rearrangement uses TRBV7-6 and TRBJ2-7; tentatively, D is TRBD1 (7 bases). CDR3 length equals 14 residues. Trimming cost V 5 bases and J 2 bases, with 13 bases left between them. CDR1 is SGHVS, CDR2 FNYEAQ, per germline. This chain's CDR3 is CASSGGDRTYEQYF. CDR3 DNA: TGTGCCAGCAGCGGAGGGGACAGAACCTACGAGCAGTACTTC.

Only a few counts were recorded for this clone. The V and J genes are TRBV6-1 and TRBJ1-1; 8 positions match TRBD1. V shed 5 bases, J shed 4 bases, and the junction held 9 bases outside the gene matches. The CDR3 has 15 residues. Germline values: CDR1 MNHNS, CDR2 SASEGT. The CDR3 reads CASSIPGTGSTEAFF. In DNA form, the CDR3 reads TGTGCCAGCAGTATCCCCGGGACAGGTTCCACTGAAGCTTTCTTT.

A single count supports this clone. The same CDR3 can be traced to other DNA sequences in this sample. The rearrangement joins TRBV2 to TRBJ2-7; maybe TRBD1 (6 bases). Per germline, CDR1 SNHLY and CDR2 FYNNEI. Between the trimmed V and J ends, which lost 2 bases and 1 base, there was a span of 9 bases. There are 14 residues in the CDR3. DNA for the CDR3: TGTGCCAGCAGTGAAAATAGGGGGTCCTACGAGCAGTACTTC. Residues: CASSENRGSYEQYF.

The chain uses TRBV6-6 and TRBJ2-5; 7 bases line up with TRBD1. J lost 0 bases, V lost 4 bases, and 2 bases had no gene match. The germline V gene encodes CDR1 MNHNY and CDR2 SVGAGI (reference sequence). CDR3 length: 14 amino acids. The CDR3 bases are TGTGCCAGCAGTTTCGGACAGGACCAAGAGACCCAGTACTTC. Amino acids: CASSFGQDQETQYF.

The chain employs TRBV10-2 and TRBJ2-7; tentative D call: TRBD1 (6 bases). CDR1 WSHSY and CDR2 SAAADI come from the germline V gene. The V end lost 3 bases, the J end lost 5 bases, and 11 bases lay between the germline ends. The CDR3 consists of 13 residues. CDR3 residues: CASSDWGPDEQYF. CDR3 DNA: TGCGCCAGCAGTGATTGGGGGCCGGACGAGCAGTACTTC.

The chain combines TRBV5-4 with TRBJ1-6; 7 bases match TRBD1. CDR3 length: 17 amino acids. Losses at the gene ends were 2 bases for V and 6 bases for J; bases not matched to a gene: 11. Per the germline V gene, CDR1 is SGHNT and CDR2 is YYREEE (reference sequence). CDR3 residues: CASSLGTEKSTNSPLHF. The CDR3 DNA follows: TGTGCCAGCAGCTTAGGGACAGAGAAGAGTACTAATTCACCCCTCCACTTT.

This chain uses TRBV30 with TRBJ2-4, with 8 bases fitting TRBD2. This CDR3 has 18 amino acids. Per the germline V gene, CDR1 is GTSNPN and CDR2 is SVGIG (reference sequence). V lost 3 bases to trimming and J lost 3 bases; unmatched junction nucleotides: 16. The CDR3 sequence is CAWRPLKNGGGNKNIQYF. The CDR3, as DNA: TGTGCCTGGAGGCCTTTGAAGAACGGGGGGGGGAACAAAAACATTCAGTACTTC.

The J gene is TRBJ1-4, the V gene TRBV18; D is unresolved. The length of the CDR3 is 15 residues. Trimming shortened V by 6 bases and J by 0 bases, and 11 bases separated the two germline ends. Germline CDR1 KGHSH, CDR2 LQKENI. As DNA, the CDR3 is TGTGCCAGCTCCCTTCAGTCTGCAACTAATGAAAAACTGTTTTTT. This translates into CASSLQSATNEKLFF. Full variable domain (rest looked up from reference TRBV18 and TRBJ1-4): NAGVMQNPRHLVRRRGQEARLRCSPMKGHSHVYWYRQLPEEGLKFMVYLQKENIIDESGMPKERFSAEFPKEGPSILRIQQVVRGDSAAYFCASSLQSATNEKLFFGSGTQLSVL.

This rearrangement joins TRBV29-1 to TRBJ2-7; the match to TRBD1 covers 10 bases. V dropped 5 bases and J dropped 6; count of bases not matched to a gene: 4. Germline-derived CDR1 and CDR2 are SQVTM and ANQGSEA. This CDR3 comprises 12 residues. In DNA, the CDR3 is TGCAGCGTTCTGGACAGGGGGGGCGAGCAGTACTTC. It yields the protein CSVLDRGGEQYF.

The chain joins TRBV19 to TRBJ2-1; TRBD2 agrees at 12 bases. Looked up from germline, CDR1 is LNHDA and CDR2 is SQIVND (reference sequence). Trimming cost V 9 bases and J 9 bases; bases outside gene matches: 12. The CDR3 is 15 amino acids. The CDR3 sequence: CASRPSGGALGEQFF. CDR3 nucleotides: TGTGCCAGCAGGCCTAGCGGGGGGGCATTGGGTGAGCAGTTCTTC. The full variable domain, rest sourced from reference TRBV19 and TRBJ2-1, is DGGITQSPKYLFRKEGQNVTLSCEQNLNHDAMYWYRQDPGQGLRLIYYSQIVNDFQKGDIAEGYSVSREKKESFPLTVTSAQKNPTAFYLCASRPSGGALGEQFFGPGTRLTVL.